These T cell receptor beta chains were read from a single sample in a study of graft-versus-host responses after intestinal transplantation. These receptors lack a known antigen. The assay was immunoSEQ multiplex PCR, and TCRdb's table has in-frame clones only and misses some. Of more than 70,000 clones listed, around 93% were seen once; the top ten hold around 0.36%. The sample consisted of unstimulated CD8+ T cells sorted from spleen or lymph node cells, taken before transplant. Every receptor here comes from a human donor who was the organ donor for an intestinal transplant. Each CDR3 is given with its conserved first and last residue. Each record gives: D gene, V gene, clone size, J gene, CDR3 DNA, CDR3 protein. A D gene is named only where the DNA matches it firmly. Clone size is not always given. Where it is, it says once, few, many or a class for expanded clones.

>TRBD1|TRBV7-6|-|TRBJ2-7
TGTGCCAGCAGCCAAAGAAGACAGGGGCCTTCCTACGAGCAGTACTTC
CASSQRRQGPSYEQYF
>-|TRBV7-2|once|TRBJ2-4
TGTGCCAGCAGCTTTGTCAGGGGGGAAAACATTCAGTACTTC
CASSFVRGENIQYF
>TRBD1|TRBV7-2|-|TRBJ1-1
TGTGCCAGCAGCAAGAACAGGGGGCGTACGATAACTGAAGCTTTCTTT
CASSKNRGRTITEAFF
>-|TRBV4-3|-|TRBJ2-1
TGCGCCAGCAGCCAAGATCGGGGGAACTACAATGAGCAGTTCTTC
CASSQDRGNYNEQFF
>TRBD1|TRBV5-1|-|TRBJ2-2
TGCGCCAGCAGCTCACAGGGGGGCACCGGGGAGCTGTTTTTT
CASSSQGGTGELFF
>TRBD1|TRBV2|-|TRBJ2-7
TGTGCCAAAGGGACAGGAGCCTCCTACGAGCAGTACTTC
CAKGTGASYEQYF
>-|TRBV4-1|-|TRBJ2-1
TGCGCCAGCACCTCCTACCTAAGCAATGAGCAGTTCTTC
CASTSYLSNEQFF
>-|TRBV2|-|TRBJ2-5
TGTGCCAGCAGACTGTACCAAGAGACCCAGTACTTC
CASRLYQETQYF
>-|TRBV4-2|-|TRBJ1-4
TGTGCCAGCAGCCAAGGATCAGATAAGGAAAAACTGTTTTTT
CASSQGSDKEKLFF
>-|TRBV29-1|-|TRBJ2-1
TGCAGCGTTGCCTCGACAGAATTTAAGCAGTTCTTC
CSVASTEFKQFF
>-|TRBV7-8|-|TRBJ2-7
TGTGCCAGCAGCTCACAGGGTTTTCCCTACGAGCAGTACTTC
CASSSQGFPYEQYF
>TRBD1|TRBV27|once|TRBJ2-6
TGTGCCAGCAGTTTCCCGGACAGGGTACCCGGGGCCAACGTCCTGACTTTC
CASSFPDRVPGANVLTF
>-|TRBV7-3|-|TRBJ2-1
TGTGCCAGCAGCGGGGGGTGGGACAGCTCCTACAATGAGCAGTTCTTC
CASSGGWDSSYNEQFF
>TRBD1|TRBV4-3|-|TRBJ2-2
TGCGCCAGCTCAGGGGGATCCAACACCGGGGAGCTGTTTTTT
CASSGGSNTGELFF
>-|TRBV19|-|TRBJ1-5
TGTGCCAGTAGTGTTTCAGGGATAGGTCAGCCCCAGCATTTT
CASSVSGIGQPQHF
>TRBD2|TRBV19|-|TRBJ2-1
TGTGCCAGTAGTATGACCGGGGGGGCCCATGAGCAGTTCTTC
CASSMTGGAHEQFF
>TRBD1|TRBV7-9|-|TRBJ1-2
TGTGCCAGCAGCTTTTTCGGGACAGGGATTTATGGCTACACCTTC
CASSFFGTGIYGYTF
>TRBD1|TRBV9|-|TRBJ2-7
TGTGCCAGCAGCGTATCCCCGGGACAGGGCTACGAGCAGTACTTC
CASSVSPGQGYEQYF
>TRBD1|TRBV9|-|TRBJ1-2
TGTGCCAGCAAACAGGGGGCGTTTGGCTACACCTTC
CASKQGAFGYTF
>TRBD1|TRBV9|once|TRBJ1-6
TGTGCCAGCAGCGCGGGACAGGTCAACTCACCCCTCCACTTT
CASSAGQVNSPLHF
>-|TRBV18|-|TRBJ1-4
TGTGCCAGCTCACCACCTGGGGCCCTGGATGAAAAACTGTTTTTT
CASSPPGALDEKLFF
>TRBD2|TRBV7-2|-|TRBJ2-3
TGTGCCAGCAGCTCGCCCCCGGGACTAGCGGGGGGGCCCTCAGATACGCAGTATTTT
CASSSPPGLAGGPSDTQYF
>-|TRBV7-9|-|TRBJ1-1
TGTGCCAGCAGCCCTGTTCGGTTGGGACAACCGAACACTGAAGCTTTCTTT
CASSPVRLGQPNTEAFF
>-|TRBV29-1|once|TRBJ1-1
TGCAGCGCCCAATCTACAACGGGGGCTGAAGCTTTCTTT
CSAQSTTGAEAFF
>-|TRBV7-8|-|TRBJ2-7
TGTGCCAGCAGCTTAATCCCCGGGAATCCATACGAGCAGTACTTC
CASSLIPGNPYEQYF
>TRBD2|TRBV7-9|-|TRBJ2-3
TGTGCCAGCAGCTTAGAACTAGCGCTCACAGATACGCAGTATTTT
CASSLELALTDTQYF
>-|TRBV5-6|-|TRBJ2-1
TGTGCCAGCAGCTTTCTCCGGGGCAATGAGCAGTTCTTC
CASSFLRGNEQFF
>TRBD1|TRBV27|-|TRBJ2-7
TGTGCCAGCAGTGCTCTTACAGGGGCCCTTTCCTACGAGCAGTACTTC
CASSALTGALSYEQYF
>TRBD1|TRBV7-6|-|TRBJ1-5
TGTGCCAGCAGCACGGGACAGGGGGCGGGACAGCCCCAGCATTTT
CASSTGQGAGQPQHF
>TRBD1|TRBV9|-|TRBJ2-1
TGTGCCAGCAGCGGGGAGGGACAGGGGCAGTTCTTC
CASSGEGQGQFF
>-|TRBV4-2|-|TRBJ2-3
TGTGCCAGCAGCCAAGGAACTAGGAGACACTACACAGATACGCAGTATTTT
CASSQGTRRHYTDTQYF
>TRBD1|TRBV2|-|TRBJ2-7
TGTGCCAGCGTCGGCAGGGGGTACGAGCAGTACTTC
CASVGRGYEQYF
>-|TRBV9|once|TRBJ2-3
TGTGCCAGCAGCGTAGCGGGGGGCCTAGATACGCAGTATTTT
CASSVAGGLDTQYF
>TRBD1|TRBV28|-|TRBJ1-4
TGTGCCAGCAGTAGGGGGCTGGATGAGATACTGTTTTTT
CASSRGLDEILFF
>TRBD2|TRBV9|once|TRBJ2-1
TGTGCCAGCAGCGTAGGGACTAGCGGGGGGAATGAGCAGTTCTTC
CASSVGTSGGNEQFF
>TRBD2|TRBV2|-|TRBJ2-5
TGTGCCAGCAGAGGACTAGCGGGGGAAAGAGAGACCCAGTACTTC
CASRGLAGERETQYF
>TRBD2|TRBV19|-|TRBJ2-7
TGTGCCAGTAGTATAACTAGCGGGGCCTACGAGCAGTACTTC
CASSITSGAYEQYF
>TRBD2|TRBV4-3|-|TRBJ2-3
TGCGCCAGCAGCCAAGATCGGCGGGGGGGCCCTGCAGATACGCAGTATTTT
CASSQDRRGGPADTQYF
>-|TRBV13|-|TRBJ2-1
TGTGCCAGCAGCCTTTCCTCCAATGAGCAGTTCTTC
CASSLSSNEQFF